The rows below give T cell receptor beta chains drawn from one sample of a study of response to subunit inactivated influenza vaccine. MiXCR, run by TCRdb on the RT-PCR reads, gives a single entry per CDR3 protein. Of approximately 290,000 distinct CDR3 sequences listed, 20% to 25% are singletons. Source: PBMCs from blood, taken 21 months after vaccination. These receptors originate from a man aged 50 to 69 who received an inactivated influenza vaccine. The CDR3 runs from the conserved cysteine through the conserved F or W. D genes are given only for firm matches. Clone size, where shown, is once, few, many, or a class for clones that have expanded.

CASRWSTHEQFF | TGTGCCAGCAGATGGAGCACCCATGAGCAGTTCTTC | TRBJ2-1 | few | TRBV12-3/TRBV12-4 | -
CSAWGGMGGYTF | TGCAGTGCTTGGGGGGGGATGGGTGGCTACACCTTC | TRBJ1-2 | few | TRBV20-1 | -
CASSSRGPAEAFF | TGTGCCAGCAGCTCGAGGGGTCCGGCTGAAGCTTTCTTT | TRBJ1-1 | - | TRBV7-2 | -
CASSPHGDADTQYF | TGTGCCAGCAGCCCCCACGGAGACGCAGATACGCAGTATTTT | TRBJ2-3 | few | TRBV7-8 | -
CSVDETGFSGNTIYF | TGCAGCGTCGATGAGACAGGATTCTCTGGAAACACCATATATTTT | TRBJ1-3 | few | TRBV29-1 | -
CASSSGQATNEKLFF | TGCGCCAGCAGCAGCGGACAGGCGACTAATGAAAAACTGTTTTTT | TRBJ1-4 | many | TRBV5-1 | TRBD1
CASSPGQGGSYNEQFF | TGTGCTAGCAGCCCCGGGCAGGGCGGATCATACAATGAGCAGTTCTTC | TRBJ2-1 | many | TRBV7-7 | -
CASSYSGQGASPLHF | TGTGCCAGCAGTTACTCCGGACAGGGTGCTTCACCCCTCCACTTT | TRBJ1-6 | few | TRBV6-5 | TRBD1
CASSSLDSPLGSPLHF | TGTGCCAGCAGTTCCCTGGACAGTCCGTTGGGTTCACCCCTCCACTTT | TRBJ1-6 | few | TRBV6-5 | -
CASEGTGNTIYF | TGTGCCAGTGAGGGGACAGGAAACACCATATATTTT | TRBJ1-3 | - | TRBV6-6 | -
CASRLLANEKLFF | TGTGCAAGTCGCTTATTGGCCAATGAAAAACTGTTTTTT | TRBJ1-4 | - | TRBV12-2 | -
CASSLDPEGDEQYF | TGTGCCAGCAGCTTAGACCCGGAGGGCGACGAGCAGTACTTC | TRBJ2-7 | - | TRBV7-2 | -
CSASGTDKGETQYF | TGCAGTGCCTCCGGGACAGACAAAGGAGAGACCCAGTACTTC | TRBJ2-5 | few | TRBV20-1 | TRBD1
CASSEVRHRVQETQYF | TGTGCCAGCAGTGAAGTTCGACACAGGGTGCAAGAGACCCAGTACTTC | TRBJ2-5 | - | TRBV6-1 | -
CSAKTGGYGYTF | TGCAGTGCCAAGACAGGGGGCTATGGCTACACCTTC | TRBJ1-2 | many | TRBV20-1 | TRBD1
CASSLGTGSRYEQYF | TGTGCCAGCAGCTTGGGAACCGGGAGCCGCTACGAGCAGTACTTC | TRBJ2-7 | few | TRBV5-6 | -
CASSLWAAGPYEQYF | TGTGCCAGCAGTTTATGGGCCGCGGGACCCTACGAGCAGTACTTC | TRBJ2-7 | - | TRBV12-3/TRBV12-4 | -
CASSFSPRKHEQFF | TGTGCCAGCAGCTTCTCGCCTAGAAAACATGAGCAGTTCTTC | TRBJ2-1 | - | TRBV7-2 | -
CASSLLPGTFTGYTF | TGCGCCAGCAGCTTACTCCCCGGGACATTTACTGGCTACACCTTC | TRBJ1-2 | - | TRBV5-1 | -
CASSYVRPGNSPLHF | TGTGCCAGCAGTTACGTTAGGCCGGGGAATTCACCCCTCCACTTT | TRBJ1-6 | few | TRBV6-5 | -
CASAWGGGATDTQYF | TGTGCCAGCGCTTGGGGAGGGGGTGCCACAGATACGCAGTATTTT | TRBJ2-3 | few | TRBV7-2 | -
CSDTTGNTDTQYF | TGCAGCGATACGACAGGGAACACAGATACGCAGTATTTT | TRBJ2-3 | - | TRBV29-1 | TRBD1
CASSQAGHEQYF | TGTGCCAGCAGCCAAGCAGGGCACGAGCAGTACTTC | TRBJ2-7 | - | TRBV3-1 | -
CASSSGVEGNQPQHF | TGTGCCAGCAGTTCGGGGGTGGAGGGCAATCAGCCCCAGCATTTT | TRBJ1-5 | few | TRBV6-5 | -
CSASPGLAEPNRADTQYF | TGCAGTGCTAGTCCAGGACTAGCGGAGCCGAATCGGGCAGATACGCAGTATTTT | TRBJ2-3 | - | TRBV20-1 | TRBD2
CASSKPDRQETQYF | TGCGCCAGCAGCAAGCCGGACAGGCAAGAGACCCAGTACTTC | TRBJ2-5 | - | TRBV5-1 | TRBD1
CASSLGTGTGGVTEAFF | TGCGCCAGCAGCTTGGGAACCGGGACAGGGGGAGTCACTGAAGCTTTCTTT | TRBJ1-1 | few | TRBV5-1 | TRBD1
CASSLAKAHPHTEAFF | TGTGCCAGCAGTTTAGCGAAGGCCCACCCTCACACTGAAGCTTTCTTT | TRBJ1-1 | few | TRBV12-3/TRBV12-4 | -
CAWSSANTEAFF | TGTGCCTGGAGTTCGGCGAACACTGAAGCTTTCTTT | TRBJ1-1 | - | TRBV30 | -
CSAMSDGASGNTIYF | TGCAGTGCTATGTCCGACGGAGCGTCTGGAAACACCATATATTTT | TRBJ1-3 | - | TRBV20-1 | -
CASSHEGNNQPQHF | TGTGCCAGCAGCCACGAAGGGAATAACCAGCCCCAGCATTTT | TRBJ1-5 | many | TRBV7-9 | -
CSVEDRGSGANVLTF | TGCAGCGTTGAAGACAGGGGAAGTGGGGCCAACGTCCTGACTTTC | TRBJ2-6 | - | TRBV29-1 | -
CASSLRQASNTEAFF | TGTGCCAGCAGCCTCCGACAGGCCTCCAACACTGAAGCTTTCTTT | TRBJ1-1 | few | TRBV4-2 | -
CAWRKLTGGFTEAFF | TGTGCCTGGAGGAAACTGACAGGGGGATTTACTGAAGCTTTCTTT | TRBJ1-1 | - | TRBV30 | TRBD1
CAKTGRGKDEQFF | TGCGCCAAAACGGGCAGGGGGAAAGATGAGCAGTTCTTC | TRBJ2-1 | - | TRBV23-1 | TRBD1
CASSGFGARETQYF | TGTGCCAGCAGTGGGTTCGGGGCGCGGGAGACCCAGTACTTC | TRBJ2-5 | - | TRBV12-3/TRBV12-4 | -
CASSRQGRYNEQFF | TGCGCCAGCAGCCGACAGGGGCGCTACAATGAGCAGTTCTTC | TRBJ2-1 | - | TRBV5-1 | TRBD1
CGISGLAEKATGELFF | TGTGGCATCTCCGGACTAGCGGAGAAGGCCACCGGGGAGCTGTTTTTT | TRBJ2-2 | few | TRBV6-1 | TRBD2
CASSQVAGGAPGNEQFF | TGTGCCAGCAGCCAGGTGGCGGGGGGGGCGCCTGGGAATGAGCAGTTCTTC | TRBJ2-1 | - | TRBV14 | TRBD2
CASSQDFETRRNQPQHF | TGCGCCAGCAGCCAAGATTTCGAAACACGGCGCAATCAGCCCCAGCATTTT | TRBJ1-5 | many | TRBV4-1 | -
CASRPSASNQPQHF | TGTGCCAGCAGACCAAGCGCTAGCAATCAGCCCCAGCATTTT | TRBJ1-5 | - | TRBV6-2/TRBV6-3 | -
CSVATPLRGKPGRDIKEKLFF | TGCAGCGTTGCTACCCCTCTGCGGGGGAAACCCGGACGGGACATAAAAGAAAAACTGTTTTTT | TRBJ1-4 | - | TRBV29-1 | -
CASSLAGVSNEQFF | TGCGCCAGCAGCTTAGCGGGAGTGAGTAATGAGCAGTTCTTC | TRBJ2-1 | few | TRBV5-1 | TRBD2
CASSLLDEGALTDTQYF | TGTGCCAGCAGCTTGCTCGACGAGGGGGCTCTCACAGATACGCAGTATTTT | TRBJ2-3 | few | TRBV5-4 | TRBD1
CASSTGGRAIGGEQYF | TGCGCCAGCAGTACTGGCGGGAGGGCGATAGGGGGGGAGCAGTACTTC | TRBJ2-7 | few | TRBV5-1 | TRBD2
CASSLLWDPEGVNYGYTF | TGTGCCAGCAGTTTATTGTGGGACCCGGAAGGAGTTAACTATGGCTACACCTTC | TRBJ1-2 | - | TRBV28 | -
CASSLGPTGDEKLFF | TGCGCCAGCAGCCTCGGGCCTACTGGGGATGAAAAACTGTTTTTT | TRBJ1-4 | many | TRBV5-1 | -
CASKLGQGDFQPQHF | TGTGCCAGCAAACTGGGACAGGGGGATTTTCAGCCCCAGCATTTT | TRBJ1-5 | many | TRBV12-3/TRBV12-4 | TRBD1
CSVKTGGYEQYF | TGCAGCGTTAAGACAGGGGGCTACGAGCAGTACTTC | TRBJ2-7 | - | TRBV29-1 | TRBD1
CASSYSMEIGGYTF | TGTGCCAGCAGTTACTCGATGGAAATCGGCGGCTACACCTTC | TRBJ1-2 | - | TRBV6-5 | -
CSVEGQMDTGGTAWGQETQYF | TGCAGCGTTGAGGGACAAATGGACACCGGCGGTACGGCTTGGGGCCAAGAGACCCAGTACTTC | TRBJ2-5 | few | TRBV29-1 | -
CSALIPSLGYTF | TGCAGTGCCCTAATCCCTAGTCTCGGCTACACCTTC | TRBJ1-2 | - | TRBV20-1 | -
CASSQEDRGGDTQYF | TGTGCCAGCAGTCAAGAGGACAGGGGTGGAGATACGCAGTATTTT | TRBJ2-3 | few | TRBV7-2 | TRBD1